The next 13 T cell receptor beta chains were all read from a single sample in a study of blood T cell repertoires in COVID-19. TCRdb's table, derived via immunoSEQ multiplex PCR, lists solely in-frame clones and lacks some. The table records tens of thousands of clones, 65% to 85% of them present only once. Source material: peripheral blood. The receptor set was obtained from a man aged 70 or older with active or convalescent COVID-19.

The chain is built from TRBV12-3 or TRBV12-4 and TRBJ2-4; D is perhaps TRBD1 (5 bases). V lost 5 bases and J 9 bases, leaving 11 bases between the germline ends. This CDR3 spans 12 amino acids. The DNA for the CDR3 is TGTGCCAGCAGTCCAGGGTGGAGCATTCAGTACTTC. Its protein is CASSPGWSIQYF.

The chain uses TRBV5-5 and TRBJ1-5; D remains unclear. Trimming took off 4 bases at V and 7 bases at J, with 18 bases between the two ends. The CDR3 runs 15 residues. Germline CDR1 reads SGHKS; CDR2 reads YYEKEE (reference sequence). The CDR3 coding sequence is TGTGCCAGCAGCCCCTCGACCGGTTCAGGCCAGCCCCAGCATTTT. It yields the protein CASSPSTGSGQPQHF.

The CDR3 DNA sequence: TGTGCCACCAGTGATTTGCAGGGGTATGGCTACACCTTC. Its protein product is CATSDLQGYGYTF. The chain couples TRBV24-1 to TRBJ1-2, with D tentatively TRBD1 (6 bases). The CDR3 has 13 amino acids. Between the trimmed V and J ends, which lost 0 bases and 5 bases, there was a span of 6 bases. CDR1 and CDR2 (germline): KGHDR, SFDVKD.

The chain couples TRBV19 to TRBJ2-6; possible D gene TRBD1, 5 bases. The CDR3 has 21 residues. Germline CDR1 and CDR2: LNHDA and SQIVND (reference sequence). V was clipped by 5 bases and J by 0 bases, with 26 bases between them. The CDR3 DNA reads TGTGCCAGTAGTCCTCAAGGGCAGGGTGTTGGTTGGATCTCTGGGGCCAACGTCCTGACTTTC. Protein sequence: CASSPQGQGVGWISGANVLTF. The variable domain in full, with the rest retrieved from reference TRBV19 and TRBJ2-6, is DGGITQSPKYLFRKEGQNVTLSCEQNLNHDAMYWYRQDPGQGLRLIYYSQIVNDFQKGDIAEGYSVSREKKESFPLTVTSAQKNPTAFYLCASSPQGQGVGWISGANVLTFGAGSRLTVL.

This chain uses TRBV7-7 with TRBJ2-3, with TRBD2 identical over 13 bases. Germline CDR1 and CDR2: SSHAT and FNYEAQ (reference sequence). V shed 4 bases, J shed 3 bases, and the junction held 4 bases outside the gene matches. The CDR3 is made up of 16 amino acids. CDR3 DNA sequence: TGTGCCAGCAGCTCCGGACTAGCGGGAGCAACAGATACGCAGTATTTT. Translating gives CASSSGLAGATDTQYF. The whole variable domain, remainder taken from reference TRBV7-7 and TRBJ2-3, is GAGVSQSPRYKVTKRGQDVTLRCDPISSHATLYWYQQALGQGPEFLTYFNYEAQPDKSGLPSDRFSAERPEGSISTLTIQRTEQRDSAMYRCASSSGLAGATDTQYFGPGTRLTVL.

The chain couples TRBV15 to TRBJ2-6; 11 bases match TRBD1. Germline-derived CDR1 and CDR2 are LNHNV and YYDKDF (reference sequence). The CDR3 runs 17 residues. Trimming at V came to 6 bases and at J to 3 bases, leaving 7 bases not matched to a gene. CDR3 bases: TGTGCCACCAGGGCAGGACAGGGGGCTGATGGGGCCAACGTCCTGACTTTC. Residues: CATRAGQGADGANVLTF.

In its sample, this clone was seen a few times. The chain combines TRBV29-1 with TRBJ1-2; 7 bases agree with TRBD1. In germline, CDR1 is SQVTM, CDR2 ANQGSEA. The V segment lost 3 bases and the J segment 9 bases; nucleotides outside the gene matches: 7. The CDR3 is made up of 12 amino acids. The DNA of the CDR3 is TGCAGCGTTGAGAAGACAGGGTCGAGCTACACCTTC. Amino acid sequence: CSVEKTGSSYTF. The full variable domain, with the rest looked up from reference TRBV29-1 and TRBJ1-2, is SAVISQKPSRDICQRGTSLTIQCQVDSQVTMMFWYRQQPGQSLTLIATANQGSEATYESGFVIDKFPISRPNLTFSTLTVSNMSPEDSSIYLCSVEKTGSSYTFGSGTRLTVV.

This rearrangement joins TRBV4-3 to TRBJ1-2; weak D call: TRBD1 (5 bases). The CDR3 contains 16 residues. V dropped 1 base and J dropped 1 base, with 13 bases sitting between them. Germline CDR1 is LGHNA and CDR2 is YSLEER. CDR3 region: CASSQGSGGGNYGYTF. The CDR3 DNA reads as TGCGCCAGCAGCCAAGGTTCTGGGGGGGGTAACTATGGCTACACCTTC.

This rearrangement joins TRBV19 to TRBJ2-5; D might be TRBD2 (5 bases). This CDR3 has 13 residues. V lost 0 bases and J 4 bases, leaving 6 bases between the germline ends. The germline CDR1 and CDR2 sequences are LNHDA and SQIVND (reference sequence). The DNA for the CDR3 is TGTGCCAGTAGTATAGATCGGGGAGAGACCCAGTACTTC. Amino acids: CASSIDRGETQYF.

The rearrangement uses TRBV7-3 and TRBJ1-5; D is perhaps TRBD1 (5 bases). The V gene's germline CDR1 is SGHTA and CDR2 FQGTGA. V shed 4 bases and J shed 5 bases, with 18 bases lying between them. CDR3 size: 16 residues. The CDR3 region is CASSSEVGRVHQPQHF. The CDR3 coding sequence is TGTGCCAGCAGCTCCGAGGTGGGCAGGGTTCATCAGCCCCAGCATTTT.

The chain has TRBV18 and TRBJ2-3; D remains ambiguous. Germline CDR1 is KGHSH and CDR2 is LQKENI. Deletions cut 3 bases from V and 1 base from J, with 8 bases between. This CDR3 comprises 14 residues. CDR3 sequence reads: CASSPGRRTDTQYF. The CDR3 coding sequence is TGTGCCAGCTCACCGGGCAGGCGCACAGATACGCAGTATTTT.

This clone was seen ten or more times. The rearrangement uses TRBV19 and TRBJ2-7; TRBD2 matches at 7 bases. The CDR3 runs to 14 residues. Germline V gene sequence: CDR1 LNHDA, CDR2 SQIVND (reference sequence). J was trimmed by 3 bases and V by 3 bases; bases with no gene match: 5. The CDR3 DNA follows: TGTGCCAGTAGTATGACGGGGGGAATCTACGAGCAGTACTTC. It encodes CASSMTGGIYEQYF.

This clone was recorded only once. V is TRBV3-1 (or the pseudogene TRBV3-2) and J is TRBJ1-1, with D unresolved. V was clipped by 3 bases and J by 2 bases, with 7 bases between them. The germline V gene has CDR1 LGHDT and CDR2 YNNKEL (reference sequence). CDR3 length: 13 residues. The CDR3, as DNA: TGTGCCAGCAGCCAGAACAGTAACACTGAAGCTTTCTTT. Translating gives CASSQNSNTEAFF.